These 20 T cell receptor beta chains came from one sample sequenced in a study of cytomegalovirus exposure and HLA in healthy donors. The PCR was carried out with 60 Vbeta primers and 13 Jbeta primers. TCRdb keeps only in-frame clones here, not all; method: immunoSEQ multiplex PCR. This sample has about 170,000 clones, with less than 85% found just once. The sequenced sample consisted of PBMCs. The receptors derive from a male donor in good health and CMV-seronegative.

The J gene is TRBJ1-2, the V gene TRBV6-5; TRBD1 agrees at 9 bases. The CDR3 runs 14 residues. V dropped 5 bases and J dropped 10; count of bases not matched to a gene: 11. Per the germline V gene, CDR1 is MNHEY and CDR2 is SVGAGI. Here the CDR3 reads CASSDGGQGLIYTF. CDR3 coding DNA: TGTGCCAGCAGTGATGGGGGACAGGGTCTCATCTACACCTTC.

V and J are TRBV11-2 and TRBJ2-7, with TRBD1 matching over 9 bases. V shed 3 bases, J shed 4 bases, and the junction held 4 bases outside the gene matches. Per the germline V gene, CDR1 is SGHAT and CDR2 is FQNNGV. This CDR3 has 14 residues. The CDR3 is CASSLTGGRYEQYF. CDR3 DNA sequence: TGTGCCAGCAGCTTGACAGGGGGGAGGTACGAGCAGTACTTC.

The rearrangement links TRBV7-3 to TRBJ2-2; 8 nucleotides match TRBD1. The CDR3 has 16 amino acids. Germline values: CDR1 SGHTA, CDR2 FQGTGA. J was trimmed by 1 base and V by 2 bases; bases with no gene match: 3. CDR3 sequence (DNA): TGTGCCAGCAGCTTATTCGGGACAGGGAACACCGGGGAGCTGTTTTTT. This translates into CASSLFGTGNTGELFF.

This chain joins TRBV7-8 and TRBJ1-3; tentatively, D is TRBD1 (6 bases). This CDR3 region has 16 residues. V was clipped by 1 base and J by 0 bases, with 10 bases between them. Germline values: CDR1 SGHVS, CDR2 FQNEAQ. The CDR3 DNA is TGTGCCAGCAGCTTAGACAGGGCGTTCTCTGGAAACACCATATATTTT. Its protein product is CASSLDRAFSGNTIYF. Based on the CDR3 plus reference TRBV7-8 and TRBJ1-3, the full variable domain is GAGVSQSPRYKVAKRGQDVALRCDPISGHVSLFWYQQALGQGPEFLTYFQNEAQLDKSGLPSDRFFAERPEGSVSTLKIQRTQQEDSAVYLCASSLDRAFSGNTIYFGEGSWLTVV.

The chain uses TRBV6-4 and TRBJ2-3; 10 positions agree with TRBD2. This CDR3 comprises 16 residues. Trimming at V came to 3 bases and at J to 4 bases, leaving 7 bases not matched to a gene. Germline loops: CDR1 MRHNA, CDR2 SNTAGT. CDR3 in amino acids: CASSESSGSWADTQYF. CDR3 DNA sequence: TGTGCCAGCAGTGAGTCTAGCGGGAGTTGGGCAGATACGCAGTATTTT.

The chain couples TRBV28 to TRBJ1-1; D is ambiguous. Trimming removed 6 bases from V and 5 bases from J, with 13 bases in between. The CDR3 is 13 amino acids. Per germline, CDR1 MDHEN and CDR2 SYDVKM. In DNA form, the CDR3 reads TGTGCCAGCAGCTACCCCAGGACTACTGAAGCTTTCTTT. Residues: CASSYPRTTEAFF. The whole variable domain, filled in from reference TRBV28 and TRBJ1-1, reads DVKVTQSSRYLVKRTGEKVFLECVQDMDHENMFWYRQDPGLGLRLIYFSYDVKMKEKGDIPEGYSVSREKKERFSLILESASTNQTSMYLCASSYPRTTEAFFGQGTRLTVV.

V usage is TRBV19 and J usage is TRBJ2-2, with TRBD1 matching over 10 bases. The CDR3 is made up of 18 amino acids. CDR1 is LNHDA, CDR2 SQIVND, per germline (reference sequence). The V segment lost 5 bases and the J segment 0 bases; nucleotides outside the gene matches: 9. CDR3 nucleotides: TGTGCCAGTAGTCCTTTGGGACAGGGGTTCGCGAACACCGGGGAGCTGTTTTTT. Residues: CASSPLGQGFANTGELFF. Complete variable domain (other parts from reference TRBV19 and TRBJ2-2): DGGITQSPKYLFRKEGQNVTLSCEQNLNHDAMYWYRQDPGQGLRLIYYSQIVNDFQKGDIAEGYSVSREKKESFPLTVTSAQKNPTAFYLCASSPLGQGFANTGELFFGEGSRLTVL.

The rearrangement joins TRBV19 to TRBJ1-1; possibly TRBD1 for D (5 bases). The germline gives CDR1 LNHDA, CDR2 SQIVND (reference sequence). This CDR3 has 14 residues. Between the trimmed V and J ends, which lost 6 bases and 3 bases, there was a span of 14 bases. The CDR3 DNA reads TGTGCCAGTAGCCGCTGGGGGGGGGACACTGAAGCTTTCTTT. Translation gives CASSRWGGDTEAFF.

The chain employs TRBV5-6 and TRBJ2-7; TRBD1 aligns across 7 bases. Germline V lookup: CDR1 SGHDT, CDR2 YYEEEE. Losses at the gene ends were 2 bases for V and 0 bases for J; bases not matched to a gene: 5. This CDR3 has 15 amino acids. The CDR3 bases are TGTGCCAGCAGCTTAGCCGGGACAGCCTCCTACGAGCAGTACTTC. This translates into CASSLAGTASYEQYF. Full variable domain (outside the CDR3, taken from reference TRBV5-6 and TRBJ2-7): DAGVTQSPTHLIKTRGQQVTLRCSPKSGHDTVSWYQQALGQGPQFIFQYYEEEERQRGNFPDRFSGHQFPNYSSELNVNALLLGDSALYLCASSLAGTASYEQYFGPGTRLTVT.

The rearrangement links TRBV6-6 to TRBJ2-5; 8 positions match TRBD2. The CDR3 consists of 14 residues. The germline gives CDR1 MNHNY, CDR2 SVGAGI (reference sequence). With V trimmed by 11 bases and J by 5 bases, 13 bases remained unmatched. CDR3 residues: CAATVRGGLETQYF. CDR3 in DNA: TGTGCCGCCACGGTTCGGGGGGGCCTTGAGACCCAGTACTTC.

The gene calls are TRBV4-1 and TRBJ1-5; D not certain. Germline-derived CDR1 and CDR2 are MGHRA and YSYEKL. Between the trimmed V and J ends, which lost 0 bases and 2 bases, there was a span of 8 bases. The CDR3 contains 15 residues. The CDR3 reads CASSQDFGGNQPQHF. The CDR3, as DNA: TGCGCCAGCAGCCAAGACTTCGGGGGCAATCAGCCCCAGCATTTT.

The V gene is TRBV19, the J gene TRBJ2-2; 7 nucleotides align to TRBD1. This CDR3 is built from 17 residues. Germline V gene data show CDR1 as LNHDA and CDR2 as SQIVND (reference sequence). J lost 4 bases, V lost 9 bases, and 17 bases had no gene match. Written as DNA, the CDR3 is TGTGCCAGCCAACGCCGGGACAGAAGTGTGACCACCGGGGAGCTGTTTTTT. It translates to CASQRRDRSVTTGELFF. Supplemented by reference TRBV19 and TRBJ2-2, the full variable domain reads DGGITQSPKYLFRKEGQNVTLSCEQNLNHDAMYWYRQDPGQGLRLIYYSQIVNDFQKGDIAEGYSVSREKKESFPLTVTSAQKNPTAFYLCASQRRDRSVTTGELFFGEGSRLTVL.

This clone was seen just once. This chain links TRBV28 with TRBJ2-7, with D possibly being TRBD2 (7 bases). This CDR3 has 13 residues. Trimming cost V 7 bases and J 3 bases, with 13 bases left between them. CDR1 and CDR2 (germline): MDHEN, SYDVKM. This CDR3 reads CASIGGQFYEQYF. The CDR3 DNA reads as TGTGCCAGCATCGGGGGGCAATTCTACGAGCAGTACTTC.

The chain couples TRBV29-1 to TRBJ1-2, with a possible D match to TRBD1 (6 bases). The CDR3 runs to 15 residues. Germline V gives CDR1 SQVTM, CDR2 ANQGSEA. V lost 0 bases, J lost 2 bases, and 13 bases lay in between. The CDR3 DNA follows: TGCAGCGTTGAAGAGTCGACAGGCCCGAACTATGGCTACACCTTC. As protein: CSVEESTGPNYGYTF.

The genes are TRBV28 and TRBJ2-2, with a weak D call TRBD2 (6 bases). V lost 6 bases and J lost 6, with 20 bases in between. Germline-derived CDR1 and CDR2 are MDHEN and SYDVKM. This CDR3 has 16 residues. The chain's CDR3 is CASSLVEGRFAGELFF. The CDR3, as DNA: TGTGCCAGCAGCCTAGTGGAGGGTAGATTTGCCGGGGAGCTGTTTTTT.

Here the CDR3 DNA reads TGTGCCAGCAGCCCGCAGGGGGGCGGCGGGAACACCATATATTTT. It translates to CASSPQGGGGNTIYF. The rearrangement uses TRBV7-2 and TRBJ1-3, with TRBD1 matching over 7 bases. Germline loops: CDR1 SGHTA, CDR2 FQGNSA. This CDR3 is built from 15 residues. The J segment lost 7 bases and the V segment lost 5 bases, leaving 11 bases of the junction unmatched.

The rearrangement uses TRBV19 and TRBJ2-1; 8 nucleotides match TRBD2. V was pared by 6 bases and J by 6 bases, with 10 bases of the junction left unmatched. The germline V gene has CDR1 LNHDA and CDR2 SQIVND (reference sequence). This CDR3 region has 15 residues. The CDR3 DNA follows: TGTGCCAGTAGATACCGGGGGGGCCTTGGCAATGAGCAGTTCTTC. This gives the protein CASRYRGGLGNEQFF.

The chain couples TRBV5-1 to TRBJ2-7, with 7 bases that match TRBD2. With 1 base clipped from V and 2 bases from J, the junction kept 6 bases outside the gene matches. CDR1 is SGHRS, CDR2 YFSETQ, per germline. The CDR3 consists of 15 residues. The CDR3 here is CASSLSPGGTYEQYF. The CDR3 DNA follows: TGCGCCAGCAGCTTGAGTCCGGGGGGAACCTACGAGCAGTACTTC.

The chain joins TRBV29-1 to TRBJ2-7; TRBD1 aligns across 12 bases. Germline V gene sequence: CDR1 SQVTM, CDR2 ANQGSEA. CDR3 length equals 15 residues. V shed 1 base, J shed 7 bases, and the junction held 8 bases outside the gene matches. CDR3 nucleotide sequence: TGCAGCGTTGAAGCGGGGGACAGGGGGCCTAGGGAGCAGTACTTC. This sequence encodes CSVEAGDRGPREQYF.

The CDR3 protein is CASSRGTDTQYF. CDR3 nucleotides: TGTGCCAGCAGCCGCGGCACAGATACGCAGTATTTT. The V and J genes are TRBV5-4 and TRBJ2-3; no clear D gene. Per germline, CDR1 SGHNT and CDR2 YYREEE (reference sequence). The ends were cut back, 4 bases at V and 1 base at J, with 4 bases in the middle. This CDR3 spans 12 amino acids.